This TCR beta chain was identified during a study of blood T cells in healthy people across ages. Donor samples were obtained from healthy Caucasian individuals from Russia, aged 6 to 90. Every donor contributed ten milliliters of peripheral blood by blood draw. Next came a second PCR, run for roughly 6 to 11 cycles, which used a sample-barcoded 5' primer along with a J-beta primer mix. One entry per CDR3 protein results from TCRdb running MiXCR on the 5' RACE reads. The data show some 1,000,000 distinct CDR3 sequences, with around 25% seen just once and about 0.8% held by the top ten. This CDR3 contains 15 residues. Germline loops: CDR1 MDHEN, CDR2 SYDVKM. Trimming removed 6 bases at V and 1 base at J, with 14 bases between. The data were also submitted as part of a second study, on T cells of mothers and their children.

Sequenced: blood. The TCR originated in a girl aged 2 to 9 in good health. This chain connects TRBV28 to TRBJ2-3; D is possibly TRBD1 (7 bases). CDR3 nucleotides: TGTGCCAGCAGCCAACAGGGGACTGGCACAGATACGCAGTATTTT. It encodes CASSQQGTGTDTQYF.